The 23 T cell receptor beta chains given below trace back to one sample, sequenced in a study of blood T cells in healthy people across ages. With a J-beta primer mix and a sample-barcoded 5' primer, a second PCR ran about 7 to 12 cycles. TCRdb used MiXCR to reprocess the 5' RACE reads, holding one entry per CDR3 protein. Of roughly 550,000 distinct CDR3 sequences listed, about 24% are singletons. This sample also belongs to another study, concerning T cells of mothers and their children.

Sequencing was done on a sample of blood. Every receptor here comes from a boy younger than 18 in good health.

The chain employs TRBV7-9 and TRBJ1-2; D unclear. Trimming removed 6 bases from V and 0 bases from J, with 14 bases in between. Looked up from germline, CDR1 is SEHNR and CDR2 is FQNEAQ (reference sequence). There are 15 residues in the CDR3. The CDR3 spells CASSSRRTPNYGYTF. The CDR3 region has the DNA TGTGCCAGCAGTTCGCGACGGACCCCTAACTATGGCTACACCTTC.

This clonotype was observed a handful of times. J is TRBJ2-1 and V is TRBV6-5; TRBD2 matches at 11 bases. The J call is in doubt because the DNA end fits TRBJ2-5 better. Germline loops: CDR1 MNHEY, CDR2 SVGAGI. This CDR3 is 16 amino acids long. CDR3 coding DNA: TGTGCCAGCAGTTACTCCATAGCGGGAGGGGGGGAGACCCAGTACTTC. It is translated as CASSYSIAGGGETQYF.

This clonotype was found a few times. The chain has TRBV4-3 and TRBJ2-5; D is unclear. The end of the DNA is better explained by TRBJ2-1, so the J call may be wrong. The CDR3 consists of 13 residues. CDR1 LGHNA and CDR2 YSLEER come from the germline V gene. The CDR3 DNA sequence: TGCGCCAGCAGCCAAGATCGGAGCAATGAGCAGTTCTTC. This translates into CASSQDRSNEQFF.

This clonotype was detected a few times. The V gene is TRBV27, the J gene TRBJ2-2, with TRBD1 as a possible D gene (6 bases). Germline lookup yields CDR1 MNHEY and CDR2 SMNVEV (reference sequence). The CDR3 runs to 15 residues. Deletions cut 5 bases from V and 7 bases from J, with 17 bases between. The DNA of the CDR3 is TGTGCCAGCAGTAATACAGGGTTGGCAAACGGGGAGCTGTTTTTT. This translates into CASSNTGLANGELFF.

This clonotype has only a few counts. This chain connects TRBV7-3 to TRBJ2-5, with TRBD2 identical over 7 bases. The ends lost 1 base at V and 5 bases at J; junction bases unmatched: 1. Germline-derived CDR1 and CDR2 are SGHTA and FQGTGA. This CDR3 is built from 13 residues. CDR3 protein: CASSLREGETQYF. The CDR3 DNA is TGTGCCAGCAGCTTAAGGGAGGGGGAGACCCAGTACTTC.

This clonotype came up many times. The chain uses TRBV29-1 and TRBJ1-6, with a possible D match to TRBD1 (6 bases). This CDR3 comprises 13 residues. Germline V gives CDR1 SQVTM, CDR2 ANQGSEA. V dropped 4 bases and J dropped 7 bases, with 11 bases sitting between them. As DNA, the CDR3 is TGCAGCGTTGGGGGGGGGCCCAATTCACCCCTCCACTTT. As protein: CSVGGGPNSPLHF.

The V and J genes are TRBV20-1 and TRBJ2-3; no clear D. The germline V gene encodes CDR1 DFQATT and CDR2 SNEGSKA (reference sequence). Trimming took off 1 base at V and 0 bases at J, with 5 bases between the two ends. The CDR3 is 13 amino acids. The DNA of the CDR3 is TGCAGTGCTAGAGTAACTAGCACAGATACGCAGTATTTT. Its translation: CSARVTSTDTQYF.

This clonotype was observed a handful of times. The gene calls are TRBV5-5 and TRBJ2-5; 7 bases are shared with TRBD1. The last part of the DNA fits TRBJ2-7 better; the J call may be wrong. The CDR3 has 14 residues. Germline-derived CDR1 and CDR2 are SGHKS and YYEKEE (reference sequence). The DNA for the CDR3 is TGTGCCAGCACCACAGCGGACAGGTTCTACGAGCAGTACTTC. This translates into CASTTADRFYEQYF.

This clonotype was counted between two and nine times. The rearrangement uses TRBV7-2 and TRBJ2-7, with D perhaps matching TRBD2 (6 bases). V lost 2 bases, J lost 4 bases, and 15 bases lay in between. Looked up from germline, CDR1 is SGHTA and CDR2 is FQGNSA. The CDR3 spans 15 residues. Here the CDR3 DNA reads TGTGCCAGCAGCTTATGGGGCGGGACGGATTACGAGCAGTACTTC. It specifies CASSLWGGTDYEQYF.

In its sample, this clonotype was seen a few times. The CDR3 DNA reads as TGTGCCAGCGAGGGCTTTTTGGGAGAGACCCAGTACTTC. Protein product: CASEGFLGETQYF. V gene TRBV2 combines with J gene TRBJ2-5; tentatively, D is TRBD2 (5 bases). Per the germline V gene, CDR1 is SNHLY and CDR2 is FYNNEI. The CDR3 is made up of 13 amino acids. Trimming shortened V by 8 bases and J by 4 bases, and 14 bases separated the two germline ends.

This clonotype occurred a few times. This chain's CDR3 is CSVDEEGGSYNEQFF. CDR3 nucleotide sequence: TGCAGCGTTGACGAAGAAGGGGGGTCCTACAATGAGCAGTTCTTC. The chain recombines TRBV29-1 with TRBJ2-1; D tentatively reads TRBD1 or TRBD2 (6 bases each). Trimming left V 3 bases short and J 1 base short, with 13 bases between. CDR3 length: 15 amino acids. Germline V CDR1 and CDR2: SQVTM, ANQGSEA.

The chain couples TRBV11-2 to TRBJ2-1; the match to TRBD1 covers 8 bases. The J call may be faulty, since TRBJ2-7 better matches the DNA end. CDR3 size: 14 residues. The germline gives CDR1 SGHAT, CDR2 FQNNGV. The DNA of the CDR3 is TGTGCCAGCAGCTGGGGACAGGCGTCCTACGAGCAGTACTTC. Its protein is CASSWGQASYEQYF.

The V call is TRBV27, the J call TRBJ2-2; 9 bases map to TRBD2. CDR3 length equals 18 residues. V shed 5 bases, J shed 3 bases, and the junction held 13 bases outside the gene matches. Germline-derived CDR1 and CDR2 are MNHEY and SMNVEV (reference sequence). CDR3 nucleotide sequence: TGTGCCAGCAGTGCTACTACCCCTAGCGGGACCTACACCGGGGAGCTGTTTTTT. Its translation: CASSATTPSGTYTGELFF.

At least ten counts were recorded for this clonotype. The chain recombines TRBV3-1 with TRBJ2-6; weak D call: TRBD2 (7 bases). The germline V gene has CDR1 LGHDT and CDR2 YNNKEL (reference sequence). The length of the CDR3 is 21 residues. V gave up 6 bases and J gave up 0 bases, with 27 bases separating them. CDR3: CASSPSYHKRDNSSGANVLTF. The CDR3 DNA is TGTGCCAGCAGTCCAAGTTACCATAAGCGGGACAACTCCTCTGGGGCCAACGTCCTGACTTTC.

This clonotype was detected ten times or more. The chain uses TRBV10-3 and TRBJ2-5; D remains ambiguous. This CDR3 spans 13 amino acids. V was shortened by 8 bases and J by 0 bases, with 10 bases between the two germline ends. CDR1 is ENHRY and CDR2 is SYGVKD in the germline V gene. The CDR3 reads CAIALSYQETQYF. The CDR3 DNA follows: TGTGCCATCGCCCTTTCGTACCAAGAGACCCAGTACTTC.

The J gene is TRBJ2-1, the V gene TRBV6-5, with D perhaps TRBD2 (6 bases). CDR3 length: 13 amino acids. Trimming removed 7 bases at V and 8 bases at J, with 15 bases between. Germline values: CDR1 MNHEY, CDR2 SVGAGI. The CDR3: CASTQYLADEQFF. CDR3 nucleotide sequence: TGTGCCAGCACCCAATACTTAGCGGATGAGCAGTTCTTC.

This clonotype was observed a few times. The rearrangement uses TRBV7-2 and TRBJ1-5; a weak D match, TRBD1 (6 bases). Germline loops: CDR1 SGHTA, CDR2 FQGNSA. V lost 4 bases and J lost 3, with 19 bases in between. CDR3 size: 17 residues. CDR3 sequence: CASSYNRVQWDNQPQHF. Written as DNA, the CDR3 is TGTGCCAGCAGCTACAACAGGGTTCAGTGGGACAATCAGCCCCAGCATTTT.

This clonotype was recorded a few times. The gene calls are TRBV29-1 and TRBJ1-1, with 7 positions matching TRBD1. Germline loops: CDR1 SQVTM, CDR2 ANQGSEA. The CDR3 covers 12 residues. Losses at the gene ends were 7 bases for V and 0 bases for J; bases not matched to a gene: 2. The CDR3 loop reads CSADRMNTEAFF. DNA of the CDR3: TGCAGCGCGGACAGGATGAACACTGAAGCTTTCTTT.

This clonotype was recorded once. V is TRBV7-8 and J is TRBJ2-2; D is possibly TRBD2 (6 bases). With 2 bases removed from V and 6 bases from J, the gap between germline ends came to 16 bases. The length of the CDR3 is 16 residues. Germline assignment: CDR1 SGHVS and CDR2 FQNEAQ. The CDR3 bases are TGTGCCAGCAGCTTATTGGGACTCACGGTCCCCGGGGAGCTGTTTTTT. Translating gives CASSLLGLTVPGELFF.

The CDR3, as DNA: TGTGCCAGCAGTTTACGCGGGAGCCCCTACAATGAGCAGTTCTTC. Its translation is CASSLRGSPYNEQFF. V is TRBV12-3 or TRBV12-4 and J is TRBJ2-1; 7 bases match TRBD2. This CDR3 has 15 residues. V was clipped by 2 bases and J by 2 bases; unmatched bases: 3.

The V call is TRBV5-6, the J call TRBJ2-2; perhaps TRBD2 as D (5 bases). The CDR3 is made up of 14 amino acids. The ends were cut back, 4 bases at V and 1 base at J, with 8 bases in the middle. The germline gives CDR1 SGHDT, CDR2 YYEEEE. CDR3 coding DNA: TGTGCCAGCAGCCCGGCGGGGAACACCGGGGAGCTGTTTTTT. This gives the protein CASSPAGNTGELFF.

Concerning this clonotype itself: The CDR3 end shows no conserved phenylalanine or tryptophan, and so a read error is likely. This chain's CDR3 is CASSLGDGSHEKLFS. CDR3 DNA: TGTGCCAGCAGCTTAGGCGACGGGTCCCATGAAAAACTGTTTTCT. The V call is TRBV7-6, the J call TRBJ1-4; no reliable D call. Germline CDR1 and CDR2: SGHVS and FNYEAQ. Trimming took 1 base from V and 6 from J, leaving 12 bases between them. CDR3 length equals 15 residues.

This rearrangement joins TRBV27 to TRBJ1-4, with TRBD1 matching 7 bases. Germline V CDR1 and CDR2: MNHEY, SMNVEV (reference sequence). The CDR3 spans 17 residues. V lost 5 bases and J lost 4; bases outside the gene matches: 13. The CDR3 spells CASSTRQGVGDNEKLFF. The CDR3, as DNA: TGTGCCAGCAGTACTAGACAGGGCGTAGGTGATAATGAAAAACTGTTTTTT.